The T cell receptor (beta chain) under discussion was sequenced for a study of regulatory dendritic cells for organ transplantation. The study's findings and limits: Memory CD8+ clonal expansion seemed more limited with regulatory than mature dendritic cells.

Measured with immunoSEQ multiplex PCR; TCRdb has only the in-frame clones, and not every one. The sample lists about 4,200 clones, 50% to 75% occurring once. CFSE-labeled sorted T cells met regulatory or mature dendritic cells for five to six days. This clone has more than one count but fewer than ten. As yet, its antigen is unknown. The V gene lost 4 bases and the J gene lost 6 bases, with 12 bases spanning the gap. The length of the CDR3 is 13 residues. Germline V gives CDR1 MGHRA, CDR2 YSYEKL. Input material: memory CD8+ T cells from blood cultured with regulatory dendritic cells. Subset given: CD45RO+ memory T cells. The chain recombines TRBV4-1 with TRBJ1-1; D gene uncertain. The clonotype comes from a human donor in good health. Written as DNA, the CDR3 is TGCGCCAGCAGCCCTGCGGCTAGCGCTGAAGCTTTCTTT. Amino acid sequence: CASSPAASAEAFF.